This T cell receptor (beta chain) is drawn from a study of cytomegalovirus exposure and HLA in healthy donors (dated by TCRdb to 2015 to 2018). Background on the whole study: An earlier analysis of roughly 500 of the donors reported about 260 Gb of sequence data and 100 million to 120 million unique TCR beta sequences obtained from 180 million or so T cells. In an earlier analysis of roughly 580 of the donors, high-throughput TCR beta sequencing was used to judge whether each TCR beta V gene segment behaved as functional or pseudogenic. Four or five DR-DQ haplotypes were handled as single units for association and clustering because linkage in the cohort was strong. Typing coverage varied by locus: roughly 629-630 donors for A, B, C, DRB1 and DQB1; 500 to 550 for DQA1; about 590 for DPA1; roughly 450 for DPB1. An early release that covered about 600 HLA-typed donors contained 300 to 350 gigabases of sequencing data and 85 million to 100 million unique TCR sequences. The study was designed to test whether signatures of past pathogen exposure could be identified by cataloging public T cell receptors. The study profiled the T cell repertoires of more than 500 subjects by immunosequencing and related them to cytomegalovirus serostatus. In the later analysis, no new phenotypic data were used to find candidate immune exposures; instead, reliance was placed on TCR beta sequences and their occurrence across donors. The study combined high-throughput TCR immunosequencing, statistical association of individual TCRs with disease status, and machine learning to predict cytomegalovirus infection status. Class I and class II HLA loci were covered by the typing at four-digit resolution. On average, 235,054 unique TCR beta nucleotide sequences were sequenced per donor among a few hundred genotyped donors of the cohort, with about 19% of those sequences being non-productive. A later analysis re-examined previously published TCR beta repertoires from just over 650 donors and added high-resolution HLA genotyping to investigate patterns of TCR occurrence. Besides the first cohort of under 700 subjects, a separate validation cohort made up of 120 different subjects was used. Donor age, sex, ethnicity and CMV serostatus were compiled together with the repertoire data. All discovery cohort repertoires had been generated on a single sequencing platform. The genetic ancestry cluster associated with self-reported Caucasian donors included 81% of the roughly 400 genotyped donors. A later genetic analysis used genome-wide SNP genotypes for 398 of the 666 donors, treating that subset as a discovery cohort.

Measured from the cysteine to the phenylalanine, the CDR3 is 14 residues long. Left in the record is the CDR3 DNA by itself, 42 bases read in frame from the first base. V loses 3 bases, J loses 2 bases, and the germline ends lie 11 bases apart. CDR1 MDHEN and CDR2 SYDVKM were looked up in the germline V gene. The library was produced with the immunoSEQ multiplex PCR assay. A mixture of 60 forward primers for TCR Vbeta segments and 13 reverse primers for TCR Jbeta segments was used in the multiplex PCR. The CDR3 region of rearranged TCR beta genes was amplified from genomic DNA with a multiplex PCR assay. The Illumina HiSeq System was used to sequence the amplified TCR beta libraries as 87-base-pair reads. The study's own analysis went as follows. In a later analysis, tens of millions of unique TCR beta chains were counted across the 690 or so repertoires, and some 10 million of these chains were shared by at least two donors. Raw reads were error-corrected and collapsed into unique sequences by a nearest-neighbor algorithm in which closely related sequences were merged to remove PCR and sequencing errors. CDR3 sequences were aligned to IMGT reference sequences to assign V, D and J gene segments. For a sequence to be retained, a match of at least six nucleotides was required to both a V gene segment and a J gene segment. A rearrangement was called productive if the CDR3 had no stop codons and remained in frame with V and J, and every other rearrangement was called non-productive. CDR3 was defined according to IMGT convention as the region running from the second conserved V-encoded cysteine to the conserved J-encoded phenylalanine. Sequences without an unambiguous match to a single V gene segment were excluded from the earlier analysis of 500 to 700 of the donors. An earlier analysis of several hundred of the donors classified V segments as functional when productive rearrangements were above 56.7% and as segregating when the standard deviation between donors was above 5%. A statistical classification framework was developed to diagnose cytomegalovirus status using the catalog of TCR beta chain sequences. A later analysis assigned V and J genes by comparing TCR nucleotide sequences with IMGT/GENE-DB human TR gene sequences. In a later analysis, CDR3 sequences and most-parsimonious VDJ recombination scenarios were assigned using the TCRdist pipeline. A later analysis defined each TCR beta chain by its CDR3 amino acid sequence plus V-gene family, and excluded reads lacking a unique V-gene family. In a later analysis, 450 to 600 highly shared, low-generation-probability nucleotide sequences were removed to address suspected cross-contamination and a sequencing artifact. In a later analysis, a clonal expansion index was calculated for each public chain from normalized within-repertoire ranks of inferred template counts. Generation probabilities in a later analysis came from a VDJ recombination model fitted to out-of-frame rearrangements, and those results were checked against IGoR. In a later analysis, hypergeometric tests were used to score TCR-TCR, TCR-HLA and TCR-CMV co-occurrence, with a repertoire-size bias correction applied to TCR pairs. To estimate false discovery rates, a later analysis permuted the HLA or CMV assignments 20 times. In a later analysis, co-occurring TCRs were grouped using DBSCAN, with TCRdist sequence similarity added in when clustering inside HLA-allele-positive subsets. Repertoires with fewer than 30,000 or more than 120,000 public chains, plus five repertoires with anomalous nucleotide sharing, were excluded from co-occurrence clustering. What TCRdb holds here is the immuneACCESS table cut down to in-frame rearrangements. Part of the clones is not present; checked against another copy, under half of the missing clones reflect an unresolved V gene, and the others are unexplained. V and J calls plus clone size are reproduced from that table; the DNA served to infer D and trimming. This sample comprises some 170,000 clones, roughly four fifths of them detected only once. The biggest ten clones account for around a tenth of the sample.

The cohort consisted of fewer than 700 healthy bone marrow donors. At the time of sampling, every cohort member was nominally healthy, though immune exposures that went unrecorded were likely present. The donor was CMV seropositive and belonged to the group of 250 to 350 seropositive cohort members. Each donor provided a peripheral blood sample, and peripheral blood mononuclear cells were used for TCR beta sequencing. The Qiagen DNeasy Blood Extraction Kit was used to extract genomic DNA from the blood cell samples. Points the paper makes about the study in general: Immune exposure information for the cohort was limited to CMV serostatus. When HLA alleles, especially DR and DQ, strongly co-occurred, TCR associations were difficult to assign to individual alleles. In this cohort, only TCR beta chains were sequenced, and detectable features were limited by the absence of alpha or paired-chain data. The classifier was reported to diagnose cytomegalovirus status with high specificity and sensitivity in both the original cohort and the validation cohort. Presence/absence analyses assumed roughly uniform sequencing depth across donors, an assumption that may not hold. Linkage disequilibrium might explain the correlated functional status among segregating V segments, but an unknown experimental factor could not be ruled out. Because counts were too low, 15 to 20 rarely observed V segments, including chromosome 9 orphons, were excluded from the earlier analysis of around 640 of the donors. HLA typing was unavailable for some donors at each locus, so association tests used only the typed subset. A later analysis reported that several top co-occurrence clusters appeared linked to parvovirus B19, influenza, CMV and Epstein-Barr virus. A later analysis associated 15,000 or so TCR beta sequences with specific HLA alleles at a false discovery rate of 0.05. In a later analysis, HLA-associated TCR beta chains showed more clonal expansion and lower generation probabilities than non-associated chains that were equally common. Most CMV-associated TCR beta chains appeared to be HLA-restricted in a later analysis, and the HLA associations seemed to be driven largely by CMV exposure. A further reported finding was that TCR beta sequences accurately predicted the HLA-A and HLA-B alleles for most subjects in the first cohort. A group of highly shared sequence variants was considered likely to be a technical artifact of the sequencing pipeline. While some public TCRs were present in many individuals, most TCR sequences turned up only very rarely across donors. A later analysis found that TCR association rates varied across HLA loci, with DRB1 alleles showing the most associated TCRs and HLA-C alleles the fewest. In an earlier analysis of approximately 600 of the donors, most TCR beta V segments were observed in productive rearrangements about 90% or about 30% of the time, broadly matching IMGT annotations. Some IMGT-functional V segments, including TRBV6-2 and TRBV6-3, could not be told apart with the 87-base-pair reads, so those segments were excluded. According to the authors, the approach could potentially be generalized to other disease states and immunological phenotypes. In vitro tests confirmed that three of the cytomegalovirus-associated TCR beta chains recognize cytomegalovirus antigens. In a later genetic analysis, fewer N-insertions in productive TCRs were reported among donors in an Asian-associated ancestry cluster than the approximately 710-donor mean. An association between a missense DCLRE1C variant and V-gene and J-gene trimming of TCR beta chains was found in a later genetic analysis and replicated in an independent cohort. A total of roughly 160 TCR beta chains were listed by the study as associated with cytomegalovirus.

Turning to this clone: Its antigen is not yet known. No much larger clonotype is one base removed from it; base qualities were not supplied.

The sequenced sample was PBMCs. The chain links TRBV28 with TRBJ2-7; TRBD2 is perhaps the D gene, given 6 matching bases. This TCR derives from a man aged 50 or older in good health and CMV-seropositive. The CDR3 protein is CASSLPRGTYEQYF. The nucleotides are TGTGCCAGCAGTTTGCCTCGGGGGACCTACGAGCAGTACTTC.